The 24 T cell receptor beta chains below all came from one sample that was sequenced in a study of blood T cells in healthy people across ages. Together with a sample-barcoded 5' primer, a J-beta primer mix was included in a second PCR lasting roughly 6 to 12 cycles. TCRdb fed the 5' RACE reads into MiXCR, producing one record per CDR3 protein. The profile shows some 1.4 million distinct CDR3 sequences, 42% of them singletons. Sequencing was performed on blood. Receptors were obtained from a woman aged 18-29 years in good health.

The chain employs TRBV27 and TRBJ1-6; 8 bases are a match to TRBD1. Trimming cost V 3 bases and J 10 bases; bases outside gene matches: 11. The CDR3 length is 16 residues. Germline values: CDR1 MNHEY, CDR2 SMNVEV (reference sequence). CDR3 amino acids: CASSFEVGQGWSPLHF. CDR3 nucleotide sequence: TGTGCCAGCAGTTTTGAGGTCGGACAGGGTTGGTCACCCCTCCACTTT.

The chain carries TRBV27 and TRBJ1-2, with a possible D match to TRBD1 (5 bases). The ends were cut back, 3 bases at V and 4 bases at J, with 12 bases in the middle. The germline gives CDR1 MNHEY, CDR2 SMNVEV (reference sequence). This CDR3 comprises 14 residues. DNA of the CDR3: TGTGCCAGCAGTTTTGGGGCAGGCCTCTATGGCTACACCTTC. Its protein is CASSFGAGLYGYTF.

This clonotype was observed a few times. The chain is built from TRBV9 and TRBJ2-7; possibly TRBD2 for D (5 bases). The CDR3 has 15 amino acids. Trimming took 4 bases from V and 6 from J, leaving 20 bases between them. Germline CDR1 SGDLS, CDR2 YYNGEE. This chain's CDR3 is CASSPPRGLTFEQYF. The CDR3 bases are TGTGCCAGCAGCCCCCCCAGAGGGTTGACTTTCGAGCAGTACTTC.

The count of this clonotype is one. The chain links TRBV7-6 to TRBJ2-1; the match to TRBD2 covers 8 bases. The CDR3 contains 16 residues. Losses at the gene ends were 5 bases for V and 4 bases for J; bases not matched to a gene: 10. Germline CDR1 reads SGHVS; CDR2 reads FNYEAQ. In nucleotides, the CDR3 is TGTGCCAGCAGCCTCGGGAGGGCAGGGGTGTACAATGAGCAGTTCTTC. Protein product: CASSLGRAGVYNEQFF.

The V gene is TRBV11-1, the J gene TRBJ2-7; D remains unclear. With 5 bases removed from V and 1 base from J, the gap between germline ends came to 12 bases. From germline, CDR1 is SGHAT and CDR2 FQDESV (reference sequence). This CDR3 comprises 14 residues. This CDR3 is CASSPNPNSYEQYF. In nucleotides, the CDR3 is TGTGCCAGCAGCCCTAACCCCAATTCCTACGAGCAGTACTTC.

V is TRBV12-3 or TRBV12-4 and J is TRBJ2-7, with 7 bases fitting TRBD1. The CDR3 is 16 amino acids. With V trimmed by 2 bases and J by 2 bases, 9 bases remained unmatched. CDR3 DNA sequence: TGTGCCAGCAGTTTAAAGCTAGGGGACAGCCCCTACGAGCAGTACTTC. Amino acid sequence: CASSLKLGDSPYEQYF.

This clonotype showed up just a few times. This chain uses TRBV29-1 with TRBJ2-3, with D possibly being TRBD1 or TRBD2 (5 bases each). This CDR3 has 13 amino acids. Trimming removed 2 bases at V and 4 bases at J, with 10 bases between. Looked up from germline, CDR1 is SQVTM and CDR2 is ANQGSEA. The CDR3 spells CSVEWGFADTQYF. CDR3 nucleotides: TGCAGCGTTGAATGGGGGTTTGCAGATACGCAGTATTTT.

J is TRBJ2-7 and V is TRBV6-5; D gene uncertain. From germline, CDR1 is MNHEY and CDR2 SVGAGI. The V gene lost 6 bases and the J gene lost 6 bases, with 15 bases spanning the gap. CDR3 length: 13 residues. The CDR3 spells CASSLADEAEQYF. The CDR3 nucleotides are TGTGCCAGCAGCTTAGCCGATGAAGCCGAGCAGTACTTC.

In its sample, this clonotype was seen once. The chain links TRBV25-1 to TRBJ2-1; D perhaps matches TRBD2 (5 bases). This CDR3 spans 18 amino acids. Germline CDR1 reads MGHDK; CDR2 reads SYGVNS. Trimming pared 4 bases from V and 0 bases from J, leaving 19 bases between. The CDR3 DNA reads TGTGCCAGCAGTGGGACCCCCCCCTTAGCGAACTCCTACAATGAGCAGTTCTTC. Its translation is CASSGTPPLANSYNEQFF.

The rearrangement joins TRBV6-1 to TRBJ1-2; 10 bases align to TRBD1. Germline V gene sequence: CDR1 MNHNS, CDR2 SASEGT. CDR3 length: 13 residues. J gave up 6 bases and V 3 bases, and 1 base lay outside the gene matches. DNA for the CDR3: TGTGCCAGCAGTGAGACAGGGGGCGATGGCTACACCTTC. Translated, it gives CASSETGGDGYTF.

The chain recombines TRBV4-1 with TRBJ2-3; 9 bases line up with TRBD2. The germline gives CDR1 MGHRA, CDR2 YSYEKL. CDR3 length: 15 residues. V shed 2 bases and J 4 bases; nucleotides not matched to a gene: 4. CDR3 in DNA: TGCGCCAGCAGCCAAATGGGACTAGCTGCAGATACGCAGTATTTT. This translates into CASSQMGLAADTQYF.

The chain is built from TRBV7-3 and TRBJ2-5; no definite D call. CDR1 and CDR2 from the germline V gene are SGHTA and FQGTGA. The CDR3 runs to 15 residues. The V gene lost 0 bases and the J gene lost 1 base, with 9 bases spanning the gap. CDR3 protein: CASSLTQQAQETQYF. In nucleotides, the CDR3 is TGTGCCAGCAGCTTAACTCAGCAGGCCCAAGAGACCCAGTACTTC. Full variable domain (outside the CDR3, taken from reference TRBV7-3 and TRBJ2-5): GAGVSQTPSNKVTEKGKYVELRCDPISGHTALYWYRQSLGQGPEFLIYFQGTGAADDSGLPNDRFFAVRPEGSVSTLKIQRTERGDSAVYLCASSLTQQAQETQYFGPGTRLLVL.

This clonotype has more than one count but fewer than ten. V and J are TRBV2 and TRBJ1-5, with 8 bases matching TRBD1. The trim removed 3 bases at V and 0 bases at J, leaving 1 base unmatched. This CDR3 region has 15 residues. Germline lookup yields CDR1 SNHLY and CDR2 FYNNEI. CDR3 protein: CASSDDRGSNQPQHF. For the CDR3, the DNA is TGTGCCAGCAGTGACGACAGGGGTAGCAATCAGCCCCAGCATTTT.

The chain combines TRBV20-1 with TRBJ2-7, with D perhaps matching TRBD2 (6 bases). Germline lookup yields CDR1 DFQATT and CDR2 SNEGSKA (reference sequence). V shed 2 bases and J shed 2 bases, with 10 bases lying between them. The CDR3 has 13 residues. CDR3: CSARKPGAYEQYF. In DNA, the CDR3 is TGCAGTGCTAGAAAACCGGGAGCCTACGAGCAGTACTTC.

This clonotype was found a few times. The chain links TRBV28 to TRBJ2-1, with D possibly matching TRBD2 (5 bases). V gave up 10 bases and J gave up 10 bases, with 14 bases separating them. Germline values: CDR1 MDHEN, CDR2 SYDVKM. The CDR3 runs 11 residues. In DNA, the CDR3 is TGTGCCACCCACCATAGGAGGGAGCAGTTCTTC. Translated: CATHHRREQFF.

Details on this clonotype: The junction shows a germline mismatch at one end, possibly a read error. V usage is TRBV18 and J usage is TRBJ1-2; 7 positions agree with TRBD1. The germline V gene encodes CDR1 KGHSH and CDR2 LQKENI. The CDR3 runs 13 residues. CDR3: CASASGQSYDYTF. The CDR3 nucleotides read TGTGCCAGCGCATCGGGACAGTCCTATGACTACACCTTC.

The CDR3 bases are TGTGCCAGCAGCCCAAACATTTTGTTAGAGACCCAGTACTTC. Translated: CASSPNILLETQYF. The chain employs TRBV11-2 and TRBJ2-5; D is undetermined. Trimming left V 5 bases short and J 4 bases short, with 14 bases between. Germline V gene sequence: CDR1 SGHAT, CDR2 FQNNGV. This CDR3 comprises 14 residues.

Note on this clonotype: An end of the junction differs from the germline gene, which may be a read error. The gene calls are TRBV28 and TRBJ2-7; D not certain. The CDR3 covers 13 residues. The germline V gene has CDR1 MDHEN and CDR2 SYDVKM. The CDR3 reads CASTRGISCEQYF. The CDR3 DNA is TGTGCCAGCACTAGAGGAATATCCTGCGAGCAGTACTTC.

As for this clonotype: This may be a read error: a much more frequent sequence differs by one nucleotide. The CDR3 DNA reads as TGCCGCGTTACAGGGTTTTTGGACTATGGCTACACCTTC. Its translation: CRVTGFLDYGYTF. The chain links TRBV29-1 to TRBJ1-2; tentative D call: TRBD1 (6 bases). Germline V gives CDR1 SQVTM, CDR2 ANQGSEA. The CDR3 is 13 amino acids.

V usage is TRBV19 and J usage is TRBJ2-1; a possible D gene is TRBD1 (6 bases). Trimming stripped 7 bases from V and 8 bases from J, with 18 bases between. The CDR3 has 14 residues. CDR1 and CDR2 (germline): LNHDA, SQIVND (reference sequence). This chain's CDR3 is CASTQQGIGYEQFF. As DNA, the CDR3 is TGTGCCAGTACACAACAGGGTATAGGTTATGAGCAGTTCTTC.

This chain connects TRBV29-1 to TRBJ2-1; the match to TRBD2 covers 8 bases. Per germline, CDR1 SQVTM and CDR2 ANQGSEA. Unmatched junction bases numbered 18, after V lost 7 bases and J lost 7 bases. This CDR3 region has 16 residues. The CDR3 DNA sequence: TGCAGCGCTTCGCGGGTAGCGGGAAACGATCGGAATGAGCAGTTCTTC. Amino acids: CSASRVAGNDRNEQFF.

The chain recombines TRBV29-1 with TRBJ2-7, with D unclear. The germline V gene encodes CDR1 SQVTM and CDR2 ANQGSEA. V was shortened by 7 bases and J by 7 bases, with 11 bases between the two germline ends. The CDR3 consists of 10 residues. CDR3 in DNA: TGCAGCGGGTCGGTGAATGAGCAGTACTTC. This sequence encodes CSGSVNEQYF.

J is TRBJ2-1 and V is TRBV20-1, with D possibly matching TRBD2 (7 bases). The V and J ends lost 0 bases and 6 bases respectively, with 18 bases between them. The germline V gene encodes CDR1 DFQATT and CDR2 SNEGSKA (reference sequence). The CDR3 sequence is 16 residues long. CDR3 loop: CSARDGGGAGTNEQFF. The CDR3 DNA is TGCAGTGCTAGAGATGGGGGGGGCGCGGGGACCAATGAGCAGTTCTTC.

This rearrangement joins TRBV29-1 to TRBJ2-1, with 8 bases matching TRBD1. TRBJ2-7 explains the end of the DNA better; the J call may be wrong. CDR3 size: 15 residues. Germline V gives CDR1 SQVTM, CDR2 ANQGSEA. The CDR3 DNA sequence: TGCAGCGTTGAAGGGACAGGGTATAACTACAATGAGCAGTACTTC. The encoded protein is CSVEGTGYNYNEQYF.